These 5 T cell receptor beta chains came from one sample sequenced in a study of graft-versus-host responses after intestinal transplantation. No antigen has been assigned to these receptors. This table comes from immunoSEQ multiplex PCR, and its TCRdb copy is limited to in-frame clones, with some not included. The repertoire consists of 85,000 to 100,000 clones, with 85% to 95% occurring once and the leading ten covering about 0.07%. Sequenced material: unstimulated CD8+ T cells sorted from spleen or lymph node cells, taken before transplant. Receptor source: a human donor who was the organ donor for an intestinal transplant.

The chain recombines TRBV27 with TRBJ1-1; D not resolved. The CDR3 is 13 amino acids. The germline V and J ends were trimmed by 3 bases and 7 bases, with 12 bases remaining between them. Germline V lookup: CDR1 MNHEY, CDR2 SMNVEV (reference sequence). CDR3: CASSFSGWSEAFF. CDR3 DNA: TGTGCCAGCAGTTTTTCGGGTTGGAGTGAAGCTTTCTTT.

V usage is TRBV7-9 and J usage is TRBJ2-7; 12 bases match TRBD2. This CDR3 has 15 amino acids. Trimming removed 5 bases from V and 4 bases from J; junction bases left unmatched: 6. Germline CDR1 SEHNR, CDR2 FQNEAQ (reference sequence). The CDR3 here is CASSDMTSGSYEQYF. CDR3 DNA: TGTGCCAGCAGCGATATGACTAGCGGGAGTTACGAGCAGTACTTC.

This chain uses TRBV9 with TRBJ2-7; 7 bases match TRBD1. Losses at the gene ends were 3 bases for V and 4 bases for J; bases not matched to a gene: 10. This CDR3 comprises 15 residues. Germline V gives CDR1 SGDLS, CDR2 YYNGEE. In nucleotides, the CDR3 is TGTGCCAGCAGCGAAACAGGGGTGACTACGTACGAGCAGTACTTC. The encoded protein is CASSETGVTTYEQYF.

The V gene is TRBV5-1, the J gene TRBJ2-7; 10 bases are a match to TRBD1. J gave up 3 bases and V 4 bases, and 4 bases lay outside the gene matches. Germline values: CDR1 SGHRS, CDR2 YFSETQ. The CDR3 sequence is 14 residues long. CDR3 nucleotide sequence: TGCGCCAGCAGCATGGGACAGGGGTTCTACGAGCAGTACTTC. Translated: CASSMGQGFYEQYF.

The sample holds one count of this clone. The J gene is TRBJ1-1, the V gene TRBV9; D is uncertain. Germline V gene data show CDR1 as SGDLS and CDR2 as YYNGEE. V was clipped by 3 bases and J by 5 bases, with 26 bases between them. The CDR3 length is 18 residues. CDR3 DNA: TGTGCCAGCAGCGGGGTCATTGGGGAGGTGGTTTGGGGAACTGAAGCTTTCTTT. Protein: CASSGVIGEVVWGTEAFF. Together with reference TRBV9 and TRBJ1-1, the CDR3 gives the full variable domain: DSGVTQTPKHLITATGQRVTLRCSPRSGDLSVYWYQQSLDQGLQFLIQYYNGEERAKGNILERFSAQQFPDLHSELNLSSLELGDSALYFCASSGVIGEVVWGTEAFFGQGTRLTVV.